One T cell receptor beta chain is described in this entry. Its antigen is currently unknown. PBMCs numbering at least 6 million were isolated per sample. These data originate in a study of blood T cells in healthy people across ages. Study-level results: Both naive CD4+ cell counts and diversity were greater in long-lived donors than in aged donors.

The authors ran a second PCR of about 7 to 12 cycles using a sample-barcoded 5' primer and a J-beta primer mix. Every molecule of cDNA carried a tag from a template-switch adaptor with 12 random nucleotides. TCRdb called the 5' RACE reads again in MiXCR, with one record for every CDR3 protein. The table lists some 860,000 distinct CDR3 sequences, 45% to 70% of them singletons, with 25% to 30% in the top ten. Germline trimming cut 7 bases from V and 5 bases from J; bases unmatched to any gene: 8. The CDR3 is 15 amino acids. This rearrangement joins TRBV12-3 or TRBV12-4 to TRBJ2-1; 10 bases match TRBD1. This clonotype originated in a man in his forties in good health. The sample consisted of blood. The CDR3 nucleotides read TGTGCCAGCATGGACAGGGGGGGGGTAAACAATGAGCAGTTCTTC. Translated: CASMDRGGVNNEQFF.